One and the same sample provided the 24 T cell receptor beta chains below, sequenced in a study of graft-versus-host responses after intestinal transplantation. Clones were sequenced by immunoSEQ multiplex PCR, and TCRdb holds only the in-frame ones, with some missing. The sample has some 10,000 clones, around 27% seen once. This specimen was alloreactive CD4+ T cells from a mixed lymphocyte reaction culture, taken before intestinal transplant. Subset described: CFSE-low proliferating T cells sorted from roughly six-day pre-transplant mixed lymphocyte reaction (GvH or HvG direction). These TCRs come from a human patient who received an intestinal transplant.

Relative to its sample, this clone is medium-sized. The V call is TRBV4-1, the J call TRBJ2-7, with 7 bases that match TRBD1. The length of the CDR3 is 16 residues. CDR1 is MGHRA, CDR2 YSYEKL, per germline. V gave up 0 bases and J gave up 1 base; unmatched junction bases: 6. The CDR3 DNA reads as TGCGCCAGCAGCCAAGATTGGGCAGGGGGTTCCTACGAGCAGTACTTC. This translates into CASSQDWAGGSYEQYF.

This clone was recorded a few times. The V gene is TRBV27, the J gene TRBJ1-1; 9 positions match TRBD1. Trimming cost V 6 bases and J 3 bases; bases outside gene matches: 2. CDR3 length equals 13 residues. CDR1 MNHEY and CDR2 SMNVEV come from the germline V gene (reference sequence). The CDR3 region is CASRGQGDTEAFF. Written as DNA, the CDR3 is TGTGCCAGCAGGGGACAGGGCGACACTGAAGCTTTCTTT.

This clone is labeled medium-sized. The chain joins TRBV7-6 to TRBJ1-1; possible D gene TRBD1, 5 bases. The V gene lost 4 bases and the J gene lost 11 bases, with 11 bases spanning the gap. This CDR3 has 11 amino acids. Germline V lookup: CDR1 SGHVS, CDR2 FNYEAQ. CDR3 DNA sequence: TGTGCCAGCAGCTCAGGGCTCAGGGCTTTCTTT. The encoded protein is CASSSGLRAFF.

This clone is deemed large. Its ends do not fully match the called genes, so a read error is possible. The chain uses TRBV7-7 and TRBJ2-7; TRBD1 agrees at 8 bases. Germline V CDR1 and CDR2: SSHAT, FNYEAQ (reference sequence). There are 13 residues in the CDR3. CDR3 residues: CASSPGQGYEQYF. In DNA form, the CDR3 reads TGTGCTAGCAGCCCCGGACAGGGCTACGAGCAGTACTTC. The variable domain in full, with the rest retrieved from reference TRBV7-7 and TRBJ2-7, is GAGVSQSPRYKVTKRGQDVTLRCDPISSHATLYWYQQALGQGPEFLTYFNYEAQPDKSGLPSDRFSAERPEGSISTLTIQRTEQRDSAMYRCASSPGQGYEQYFGPGTRLTVT.

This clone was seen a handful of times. In nucleotides, the CDR3 is TGTGCCAGCAGTTACGTTGGGGGGACCCAGTACTTC. It yields the protein CASSYVGGTQYF. V usage is TRBV6-5 and J usage is TRBJ2-5, with D tentatively TRBD1 or TRBD2 (5 bases each). The CDR3 is 12 amino acids. Trimming shortened V by 2 bases and J by 7 bases, and 8 bases separated the two germline ends. Germline-derived CDR1 and CDR2 are MNHEY and SVGAGI.

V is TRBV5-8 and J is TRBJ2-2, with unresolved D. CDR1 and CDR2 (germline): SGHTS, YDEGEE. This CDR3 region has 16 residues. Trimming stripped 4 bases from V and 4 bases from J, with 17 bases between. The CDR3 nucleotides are TGTGCCAGCAGCCCCACAACGGAATCGTTCACCGGGGAGCTGTTTTTT. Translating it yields CASSPTTESFTGELFF.

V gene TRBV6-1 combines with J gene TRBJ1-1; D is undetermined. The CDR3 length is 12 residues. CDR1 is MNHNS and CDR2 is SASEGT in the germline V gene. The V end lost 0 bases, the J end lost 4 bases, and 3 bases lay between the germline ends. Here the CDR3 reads CASSEAGTEAFF. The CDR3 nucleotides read TGTGCCAGCAGTGAAGCAGGCACTGAAGCTTTCTTT.

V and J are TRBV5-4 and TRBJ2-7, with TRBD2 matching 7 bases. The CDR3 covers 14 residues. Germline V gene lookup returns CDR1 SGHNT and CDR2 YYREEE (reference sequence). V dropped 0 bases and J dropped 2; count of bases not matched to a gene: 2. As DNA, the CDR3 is TGTGCCAGCAGCTTGGAACTAGCGACCTACGAGCAGTACTTC. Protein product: CASSLELATYEQYF. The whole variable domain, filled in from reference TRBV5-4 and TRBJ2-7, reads ETGVTQSPTHLIKTRGQQVTLRCSSQSGHNTVSWYQQALGQGPQFIFQYYREEENGRGNFPPRFSGLQFPNYSSELNVNALELDDSALYLCASSLELATYEQYFGPGTRLTVT.

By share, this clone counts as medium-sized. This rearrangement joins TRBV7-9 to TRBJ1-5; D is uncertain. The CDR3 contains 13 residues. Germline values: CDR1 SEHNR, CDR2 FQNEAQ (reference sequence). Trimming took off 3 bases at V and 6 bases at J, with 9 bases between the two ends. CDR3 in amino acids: CASSFSGGQPQHF. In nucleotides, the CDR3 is TGTGCCAGCAGCTTTTCGGGCGGTCAGCCCCAGCATTTT.

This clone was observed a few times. CDR3 sequence reads: CASSPHWSGGSYEQYF. The CDR3 DNA sequence: TGTGCCAGCAGCCCCCATTGGTCGGGAGGGTCCTACGAGCAGTACTTC. The chain carries TRBV7-2 and TRBJ2-7, with 8 bases fitting TRBD2. Germline-derived CDR1 and CDR2 are SGHTA and FQGNSA. The CDR3 contains 16 residues. Germline trimming cut 5 bases from V and 1 base from J; bases unmatched to any gene: 10.

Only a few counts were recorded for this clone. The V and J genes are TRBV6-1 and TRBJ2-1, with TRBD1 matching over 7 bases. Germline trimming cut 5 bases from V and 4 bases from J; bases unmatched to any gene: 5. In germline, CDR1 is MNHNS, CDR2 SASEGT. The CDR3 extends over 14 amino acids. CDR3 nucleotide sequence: TGTGCCAGCAGTCACGGGACAGCTTACAATGAGCAGTTCTTC. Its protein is CASSHGTAYNEQFF.

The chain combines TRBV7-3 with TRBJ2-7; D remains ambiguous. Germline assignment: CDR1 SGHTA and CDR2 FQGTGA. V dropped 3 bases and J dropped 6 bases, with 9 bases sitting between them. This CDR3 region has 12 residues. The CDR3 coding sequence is TGTGCCAGCAGCTTGTATACGGGCGAGCAGTACTTC. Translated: CASSLYTGEQYF.

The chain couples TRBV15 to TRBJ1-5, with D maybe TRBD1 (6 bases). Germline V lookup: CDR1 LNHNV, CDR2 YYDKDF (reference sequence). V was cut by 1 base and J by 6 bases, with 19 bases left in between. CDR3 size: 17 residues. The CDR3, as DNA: TGTGCCACCAGCAGAGGTTGGAAAACAGGGTGGGGTCAGCCCCAGCATTTT. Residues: CATSRGWKTGWGQPQHF.

CDR3 protein: CASSLGERPNEQFF. In DNA form, the CDR3 reads TGTGCCAGCAGCTTGGGGGAACGTCCCAATGAGCAGTTCTTC. V usage is TRBV7-9 and J usage is TRBJ2-1; D may correspond to TRBD1 or TRBD2 (5 bases each). The CDR3 runs to 14 residues. In germline, CDR1 is SEHNR, CDR2 FQNEAQ (reference sequence). V was pared by 3 bases and J by 6 bases, with 12 bases between.

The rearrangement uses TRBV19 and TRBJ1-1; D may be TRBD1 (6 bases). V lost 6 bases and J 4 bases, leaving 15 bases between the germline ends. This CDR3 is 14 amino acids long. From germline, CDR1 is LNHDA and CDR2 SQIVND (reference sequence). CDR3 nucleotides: TGTGCCAGTAGCCCAGGGGTTCAGGGCACTGAAGCTTTCTTT. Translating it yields CASSPGVQGTEAFF.

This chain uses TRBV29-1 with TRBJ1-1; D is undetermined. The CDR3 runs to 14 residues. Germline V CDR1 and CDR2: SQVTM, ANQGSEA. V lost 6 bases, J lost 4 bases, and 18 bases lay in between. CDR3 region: CSVLPLGAGTEAFF. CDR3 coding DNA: TGCAGCGTCCTACCCCTCGGAGCAGGCACTGAAGCTTTCTTT.

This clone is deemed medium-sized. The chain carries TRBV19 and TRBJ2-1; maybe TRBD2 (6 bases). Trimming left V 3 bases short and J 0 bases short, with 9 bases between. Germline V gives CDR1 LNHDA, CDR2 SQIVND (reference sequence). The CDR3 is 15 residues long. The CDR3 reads CASSIPGSSYNEQFF. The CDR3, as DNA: TGTGCCAGTAGTATTCCCGGGAGCTCCTACAATGAGCAGTTCTTC.

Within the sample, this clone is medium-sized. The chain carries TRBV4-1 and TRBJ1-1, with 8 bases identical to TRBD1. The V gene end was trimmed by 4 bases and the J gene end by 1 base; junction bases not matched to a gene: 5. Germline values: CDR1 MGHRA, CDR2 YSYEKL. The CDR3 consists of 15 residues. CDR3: CASSLSDRGNTEAFF. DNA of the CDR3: TGCGCCAGCAGCCTTTCAGACAGGGGGAACACTGAAGCTTTCTTT.

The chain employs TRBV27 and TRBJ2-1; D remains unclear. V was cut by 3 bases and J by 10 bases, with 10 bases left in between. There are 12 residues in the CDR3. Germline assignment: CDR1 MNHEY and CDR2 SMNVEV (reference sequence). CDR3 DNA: TGTGCCAGCAGTTTCCCGGGCAACGAGCAGTTCTTC. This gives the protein CASSFPGNEQFF.

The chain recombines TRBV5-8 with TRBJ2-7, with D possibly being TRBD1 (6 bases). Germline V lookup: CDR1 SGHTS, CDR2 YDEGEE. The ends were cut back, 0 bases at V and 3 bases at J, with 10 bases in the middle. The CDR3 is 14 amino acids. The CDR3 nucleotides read TGTGCCAGCAGCTTGGGGACAGATATCTACGAGCAGTACTTC. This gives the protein CASSLGTDIYEQYF.

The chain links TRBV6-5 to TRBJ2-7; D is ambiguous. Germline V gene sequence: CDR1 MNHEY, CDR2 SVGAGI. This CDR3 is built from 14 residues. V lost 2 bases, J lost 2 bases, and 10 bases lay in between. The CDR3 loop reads CASSYRSITYEQYF. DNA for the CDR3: TGTGCCAGCAGTTACCGCAGTATAACCTACGAGCAGTACTTC.

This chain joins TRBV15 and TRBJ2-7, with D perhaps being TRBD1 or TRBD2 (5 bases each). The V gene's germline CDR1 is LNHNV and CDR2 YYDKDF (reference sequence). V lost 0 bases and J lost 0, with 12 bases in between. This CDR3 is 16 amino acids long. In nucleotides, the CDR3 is TGTGCCACCAGCAGAGATCGACGGGACGGCTCCTACGAGCAGTACTTC. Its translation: CATSRDRRDGSYEQYF.

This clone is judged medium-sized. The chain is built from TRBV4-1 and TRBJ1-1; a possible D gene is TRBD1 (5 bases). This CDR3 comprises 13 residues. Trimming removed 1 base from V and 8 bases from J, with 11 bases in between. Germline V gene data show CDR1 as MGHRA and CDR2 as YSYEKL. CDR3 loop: CASSQVGTAEAFF. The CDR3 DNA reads TGCGCCAGCAGCCAAGTTGGGACCGCGGAAGCTTTCTTT.

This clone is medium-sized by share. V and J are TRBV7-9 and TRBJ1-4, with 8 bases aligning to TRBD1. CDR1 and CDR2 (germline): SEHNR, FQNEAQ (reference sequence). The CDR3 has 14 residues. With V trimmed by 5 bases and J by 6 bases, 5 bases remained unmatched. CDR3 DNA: TGTGCCAGCAGCGATTCAGGGGGCTATGAAAAACTGTTTTTT. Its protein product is CASSDSGGYEKLFF.